This T cell receptor beta chain was observed in a study of T-cell memory formation after mild COVID-19. For the study at large: TCR clusters were mostly donor specific.

Using constant-segment primers, 5'RACE produced TCR alpha and TCR beta cDNA libraries carrying sample barcodes and UMIs. MiXCR was run by TCRdb on the 5' RACE reads, yielding one entry per CDR3 protein. Of 300,000 to 400,000 distinct CDR3 sequences in the sample, approximately 21% were seen once. CDR1 and CDR2 (germline): SEHNR, FQNEAQ (reference sequence). V was clipped by 4 bases and J by 6 bases; unmatched bases: 10. The CDR3 is made up of 15 amino acids. Study conclusions and caveats: Mainly in CM and EM were contracting CD4+ clones; CD8+ were in EMRA. Memory sampled before infection contained some responding clones, suggesting cross-reactive memory joined.

As concerns this clonotype: Its antigen remains unknown.

The chain links TRBV7-9 to TRBJ1-2; 8 positions match TRBD1. The sample comprised PBMCs or a T cell subset sorted from them (not recorded which). The sequence came from an adult woman who had mild COVID-19 (a few samples of this study predate the infection). Cell type and time point are not known. This CDR3 reads CASSSPGGGRNGYTF. Written as DNA, the CDR3 is TGTGCCAGCAGCTCTCCAGGGGGCGGAAGGAATGGCTACACCTTC. The whole variable domain, filled in from reference TRBV7-9 and TRBJ1-2, reads DTGVSQNPRHKITKRGQNVTFRCDPISEHNRLYWYRQTLGQGPEFLTYFQNEAQLEKSRLLSDRFSAERPKGSFSTLEIQRTEQGDSAMYLCASSSPGGGRNGYTFGSGTRLTVV.